One and the same sample provided the 20 T cell receptor beta chains below, sequenced in a study of T cell repertoires in cytomegalovirus infection. MiXCR was run by TCRdb on the reads, yielding one entry per CDR3 protein. Among 55,000 to 85,000 distinct CDR3 sequences, 20% to 25% were seen once, and the ten largest hold approximately 68%. The antigens of these receptors remain unknown. The specimen was CD8+ T cells from cultured PBMCs, collected from culture after CMV antigen stimulation. The receptors here all came from a human donor in good health (CMV status not recorded). Some clones in this sample may be carry-over from other donors' samples.

In its sample, this clonotype was seen a few times. CDR3 in amino acids: CASSPSRDRLGTGELFF. In nucleotides, the CDR3 is TGTGCCAGCAGCCCGTCCCGGGACAGGCTGGGCACCGGGGAGCTGTTTTTT. The genes are TRBV7-9 and TRBJ2-2; 8 nucleotides agree with TRBD1. Germline V gene lookup returns CDR1 SEHNR and CDR2 FQNEAQ (reference sequence). V shed 5 bases, J shed 4 bases, and the junction held 12 bases outside the gene matches. This CDR3 spans 17 amino acids.

The V call is TRBV23-1, the J call TRBJ2-2; D gene uncertain. TRBV23-1 is an open reading frame whose function is uncertain. The CDR3 is made up of 13 amino acids. V was shortened by 1 base and J by 4 bases, with 4 bases between the two germline ends. CDR3 amino acids: CASSQWVTGELFF. As DNA, the CDR3 is TGCGCCAGCAGTCAATGGGTCACCGGGGAGCTGTTTTTT.

This clonotype was seen more than once but under ten times. The V and J genes are TRBV7-3 and TRBJ2-3; either TRBD1 or TRBD2 may fit D (5 bases each). Trimming stripped 1 base from V and 6 bases from J, with 8 bases between. Germline CDR1 is SGHTA and CDR2 is FQGTGA. CDR3 size: 13 residues. This CDR3 reads CASSLRWGDTQYF. The CDR3 DNA reads TGTGCCAGCAGCTTAAGGTGGGGGGATACGCAGTATTTT.

For this clonotype: One junction end disagrees with the germline gene, perhaps due to a read error. V and J are TRBV7-2 and TRBJ2-1; TRBD2 might be the D (6 bases). CDR3 size: 15 residues. CDR1 is SGHTA and CDR2 is FQGNSA in the germline V gene. The CDR3 region has the DNA TGTGCCAGCAGATTAGGGGACTTGGGTTACAATGAGCAGTTCTTC. Its translation is CASRLGDLGYNEQFF.

Note on this clonotype: This may stem from a read error, because a much larger clone lies one nucleotide away. This chain links TRBV6-5 with TRBJ2-7, with 9 bases identical to TRBD1. CDR1 and CDR2 from the germline V gene are MNHEY and SVGAGI. The CDR3 has 14 residues. The CDR3 is CARSSPGQGYEQYF. In DNA form, the CDR3 reads TGTGCCCGCAGTTCCCCGGGACAGGGCTACGAGCAGTACTTC.

The chain links TRBV11-1 to TRBJ1-1; D is perhaps TRBD1 (5 bases). This CDR3 is 13 amino acids long. The germline gives CDR1 SGHAT, CDR2 FQDESV (reference sequence). Trimming cost V 3 bases and J 3 bases, with 8 bases left between them. In DNA, the CDR3 is TGTGCCAGCAGCTTCGACAGCCACACTGAAGCTTTCTTT. Amino acids: CASSFDSHTEAFF. Drawing the rest from reference TRBV11-1 and TRBJ1-1, the complete variable domain is EAEVAQSPRYKITEKSQAVAFWCDPISGHATLYWYRQILGQGPELLVQFQDESVVDDSQLPKDRFSAERLKGVDSTLKIQPAELGDSAMYLCASSFDSHTEAFFGQGTRLTVV.

This chain joins TRBV7-2 and TRBJ2-7; 10 nucleotides line up with TRBD2. Unmatched junction bases numbered 6, after V lost 3 bases and J lost 7 bases. Germline V gives CDR1 SGHTA, CDR2 FQGNSA. The CDR3 runs 14 residues. CDR3 loop: CASSFGLAGDEQYF. The CDR3 nucleotides read TGTGCCAGCAGCTTTGGCCTAGCGGGGGATGAGCAGTACTTC.

Note on this clonotype: A much more abundant neighbour one base away suggests this may be a read error. The chain recombines TRBV19 with TRBJ1-5; the D gene is possibly TRBD1 (6 bases). CDR1 is LNHDA, CDR2 SQIVND, per germline (reference sequence). The CDR3 covers 15 residues. The CDR3 nucleotides read TGTGACAGTAGTATAGTTTGGACAGTCAATCAGCCCCAGCATTTT. It translates to CDSSIVWTVNQPQHF.

This sequence joins TRBV7-6 and TRBJ1-1; D not resolved. This CDR3 contains 15 residues. Per the germline V gene, CDR1 is SGHVS and CDR2 is FNYEAQ. V dropped 0 bases and J dropped 0 bases, with 8 bases sitting between them. CDR3 in amino acids: CASSLAEGLNTEAFF. As DNA, the CDR3 is TGTGCCAGCAGCTTAGCGGAAGGGTTGAACACTGAAGCTTTCTTT.

This clonotype was detected only a few times. This rearrangement joins TRBV20-1 to TRBJ1-2; D is undetermined. This CDR3 is 17 amino acids long. Trimming took off 1 base at V and 3 bases at J, with 21 bases between the two ends. Germline CDR1 DFQATT, CDR2 SNEGSKA (reference sequence). The CDR3 region has the DNA TGCAGTGCTAGAGCACCCCGGAGACATCCGTCCCACTATGGCTACACCTTC. Protein sequence: CSARAPRRHPSHYGYTF.

The V and J genes are TRBV7-8 and TRBJ2-3; 7 nucleotides align to TRBD2. J lost 5 bases, V lost 2 bases, and 10 bases had no gene match. CDR3 length equals 16 residues. CDR1 and CDR2 (germline): SGHVS, FQNEAQ. CDR3 DNA sequence: TGTGCCAGCAGCTTACCCCTAGCGGCACCTCTAGATACGCAGTATTTT. Amino acid sequence: CASSLPLAAPLDTQYF.

This chain joins TRBV6-5 and TRBJ2-5; possibly TRBD2 for D (6 bases). This CDR3 spans 15 amino acids. V was shortened by 6 bases and J by 5 bases, with 19 bases between the two germline ends. CDR1 is MNHEY and CDR2 is SVGAGI in the germline V gene. The CDR3 DNA reads TGTGCCAGCAGCTGGGCGGGACCTCCTCGGGAGACCCAGTACTTC. This sequence encodes CASSWAGPPRETQYF.

This clonotype has a handful of counts. The chain has TRBV6-2 or TRBV6-3 and TRBJ1-1; D gene uncertain. Germline lookup yields CDR1 MNHEY and CDR2 SVGEGT. The CDR3 is 12 amino acids. Trimming shortened V by 0 bases and J by 10 bases, and 9 bases separated the two germline ends. The CDR3 DNA reads TGTGCCAGCAGTTACTCCAAGATGAGAGCTTTCTTT. This sequence encodes CASSYSKMRAFF.

J is TRBJ2-3 and V is TRBV28; 8 bases line up with TRBD1. The junction had 10 bases not matched to a gene; V was cut back by 8 bases and J by 6 bases. CDR3 length: 14 residues. The germline V gene has CDR1 MDHEN and CDR2 SYDVKM. CDR3 DNA: TGTGCCAGCGCGCGAGACAGGGGACGGGATACGCAGTATTTT. It specifies CASARDRGRDTQYF.

The chain is built from TRBV7-8 and TRBJ1-5; no firm D call. Germline values: CDR1 SGHVS, CDR2 FQNEAQ. V was shortened by 2 bases and J by 5 bases, with 7 bases between the two germline ends. CDR3 length: 13 amino acids. The CDR3 DNA follows: TGTGCCAGCAGCTTAACGGGGTATCAGCCCCAGCATTTT. Protein sequence: CASSLTGYQPQHF.

This clonotype was picked up a small number of times. Here the CDR3 reads CASSLGAGSNQPQHF. As DNA, the CDR3 is TGTGCCAGCAGCTTAGGTGCAGGTAGCAATCAGCCCCAGCATTTT. This chain joins TRBV7-9 and TRBJ1-5; D is unclear. The CDR3 covers 15 residues. Germline values: CDR1 SEHNR, CDR2 FQNEAQ (reference sequence). V lost 1 base, J lost 0 bases, and 7 bases lay in between. The variable domain in full, completed from reference TRBV7-9 and TRBJ1-5, reads DTGVSQNPRHKITKRGQNVTFRCDPISEHNRLYWYRQTLGQGPEFLTYFQNEAQLEKSRLLSDRFSAERPKGSFSTLEIQRTEQGDSAMYLCASSLGAGSNQPQHFGDGTRLSIL.

The chain uses TRBV7-2 and TRBJ2-3; D is possibly TRBD1 or TRBD2 (5 bases each). The CDR3 runs 17 residues. Trimming stripped 2 bases from V and 1 base from J, with 16 bases between. Looked up from germline, CDR1 is SGHTA and CDR2 is FQGNSA. The CDR3 DNA is TGTGCCAGCAGCTTACCCCTGGGGCGGGTGGGCACAGATACGCAGTATTTT. Amino acids: CASSLPLGRVGTDTQYF. Together with reference TRBV7-2 and TRBJ2-3, the CDR3 gives the full variable domain: GAGVSQSPSNKVTEKGKDVELRCDPISGHTALYWYRQSLGQGLEFLIYFQGNSAPDKSGLPSDRFSAERTGGSVSTLTIQRTQQEDSAVYLCASSLPLGRVGTDTQYFGPGTRLTVL.

A few counts support this clonotype. The CDR3 DNA follows: TGTGCCAGCAGTTTAAGGCAGGAAGAGACCCAGTACTTC. It is translated as CASSLRQEETQYF. V and J are TRBV12-3 or TRBV12-4 and TRBJ2-5, with D unclear. The CDR3 covers 13 residues. With 2 bases removed from V and 3 bases from J, the gap between germline ends came to 7 bases.

The V gene is TRBV5-4, the J gene TRBJ1-2; 9 nucleotides agree with TRBD1. The CDR3 is 15 residues long. V shed 3 bases, J shed 6 bases, and the junction held 9 bases outside the gene matches. Germline loops: CDR1 SGHNT, CDR2 YYREEE (reference sequence). CDR3 bases: TGTGCCAGCAGCTCCGGGACAGGGATTTACGATGGCTACACCTTC. It yields the protein CASSSGTGIYDGYTF.

This clonotype was counted only a few times. The chain couples TRBV12-3 or TRBV12-4 to TRBJ1-3; 9 bases are a match to TRBD1. This CDR3 has 15 amino acids. The J segment lost 4 bases and the V segment lost 4 bases, leaving 5 bases of the junction unmatched. For the CDR3, the DNA is TGTGCCAGCAGTTCCGGGACAGGGTTCGGAAACACCATATATTTT. This translates into CASSSGTGFGNTIYF.